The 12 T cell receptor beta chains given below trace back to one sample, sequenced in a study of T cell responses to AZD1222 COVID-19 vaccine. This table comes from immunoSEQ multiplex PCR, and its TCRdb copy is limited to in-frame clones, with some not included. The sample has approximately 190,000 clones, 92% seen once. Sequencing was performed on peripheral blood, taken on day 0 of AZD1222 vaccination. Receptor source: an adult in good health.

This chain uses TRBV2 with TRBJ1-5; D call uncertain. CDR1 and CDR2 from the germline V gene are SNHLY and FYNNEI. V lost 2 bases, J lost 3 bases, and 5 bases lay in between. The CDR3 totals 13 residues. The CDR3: CASSENPNQPQHF. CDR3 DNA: TGTGCCAGCAGTGAAAACCCCAATCAGCCCCAGCATTTT.

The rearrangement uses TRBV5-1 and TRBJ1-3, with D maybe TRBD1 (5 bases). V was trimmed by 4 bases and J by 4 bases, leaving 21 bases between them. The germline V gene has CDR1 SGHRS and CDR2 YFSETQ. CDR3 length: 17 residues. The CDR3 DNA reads TGCGCCAGCAGCCCTCGAGAGGGGCCCCGCCAGGGAAACACCATATATTTT. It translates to CASSPREGPRQGNTIYF.

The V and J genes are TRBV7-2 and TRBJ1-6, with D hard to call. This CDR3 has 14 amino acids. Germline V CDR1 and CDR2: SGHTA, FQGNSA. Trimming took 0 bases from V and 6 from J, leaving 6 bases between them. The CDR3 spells CASSLATLNSPLHF. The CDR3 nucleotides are TGTGCCAGCAGCTTAGCTACCCTTAATTCACCCCTCCACTTT.

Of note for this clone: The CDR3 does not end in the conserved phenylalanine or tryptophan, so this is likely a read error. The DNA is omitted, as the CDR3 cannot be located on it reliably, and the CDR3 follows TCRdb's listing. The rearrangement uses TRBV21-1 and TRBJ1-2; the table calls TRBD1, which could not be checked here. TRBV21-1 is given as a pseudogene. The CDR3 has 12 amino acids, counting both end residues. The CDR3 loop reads CASSGPTGPELL.

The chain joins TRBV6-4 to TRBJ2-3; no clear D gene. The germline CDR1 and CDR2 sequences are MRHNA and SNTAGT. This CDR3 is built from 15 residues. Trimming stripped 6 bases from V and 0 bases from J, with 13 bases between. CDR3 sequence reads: CASSDGFTSTDTQYF. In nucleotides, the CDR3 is TGTGCCAGCAGCGATGGCTTCACTAGCACAGATACGCAGTATTTT.

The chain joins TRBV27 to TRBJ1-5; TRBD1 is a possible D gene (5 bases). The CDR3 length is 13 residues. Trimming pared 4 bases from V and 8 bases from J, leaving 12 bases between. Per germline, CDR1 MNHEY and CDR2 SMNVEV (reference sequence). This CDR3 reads CASSSRWGEPQHF. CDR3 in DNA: TGTGCCAGCAGTTCAAGGTGGGGCGAGCCCCAGCATTTT.

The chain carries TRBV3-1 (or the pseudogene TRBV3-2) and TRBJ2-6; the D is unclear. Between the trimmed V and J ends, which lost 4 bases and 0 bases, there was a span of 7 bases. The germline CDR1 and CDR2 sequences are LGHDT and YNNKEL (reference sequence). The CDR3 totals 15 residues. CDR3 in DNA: TGTGCCAGCAGCCCCCCTCGCTCTGGGGCCAACGTCCTGACTTTC. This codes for CASSPPRSGANVLTF.

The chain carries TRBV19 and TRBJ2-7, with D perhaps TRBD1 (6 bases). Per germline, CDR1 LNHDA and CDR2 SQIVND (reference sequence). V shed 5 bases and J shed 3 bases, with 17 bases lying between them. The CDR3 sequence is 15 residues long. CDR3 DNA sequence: TGTGCCAGTAGTGGAGAGGGGGTCGGGTTCTACGAGCAGTACTTC. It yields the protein CASSGEGVGFYEQYF.

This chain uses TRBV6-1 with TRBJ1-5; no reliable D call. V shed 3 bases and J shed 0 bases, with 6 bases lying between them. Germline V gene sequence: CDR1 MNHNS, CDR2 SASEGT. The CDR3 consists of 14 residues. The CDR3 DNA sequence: TGTGCCAGCAGTGACCCGGGTAGCAATCAGCCCCAGCATTTT. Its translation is CASSDPGSNQPQHF.

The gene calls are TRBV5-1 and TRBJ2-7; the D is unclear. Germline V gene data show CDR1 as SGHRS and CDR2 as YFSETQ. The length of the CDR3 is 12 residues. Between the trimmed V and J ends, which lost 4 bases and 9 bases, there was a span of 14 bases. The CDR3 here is CASSAGPIGQYF. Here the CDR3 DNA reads TGCGCCAGCAGCGCCGGACCCATTGGGCAGTACTTC.

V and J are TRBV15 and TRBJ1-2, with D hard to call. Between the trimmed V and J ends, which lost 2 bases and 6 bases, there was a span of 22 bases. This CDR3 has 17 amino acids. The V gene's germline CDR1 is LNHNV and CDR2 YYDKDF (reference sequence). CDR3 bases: TGTGCCACCAGCAGATTCCCCACAGACCCCCTAGGAGATGGCTACACCTTC. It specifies CATSRFPTDPLGDGYTF.

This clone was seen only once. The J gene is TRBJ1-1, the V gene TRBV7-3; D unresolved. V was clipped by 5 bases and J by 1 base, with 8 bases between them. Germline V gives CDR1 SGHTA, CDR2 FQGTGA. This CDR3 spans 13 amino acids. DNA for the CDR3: TGTGCCAGCAGCCCCGACCCGAACACTGAAGCTTTCTTT. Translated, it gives CASSPDPNTEAFF.